The present T cell receptor (beta chain) was sequenced within a study of glioma-infiltrating T cells. From germline, CDR1 is LGHNA and CDR2 YSLEER. The CDR3 covers 14 residues. V was clipped by 0 bases and J by 6 bases, with 11 bases between them. This clonotype was recorded a few times. TCR alpha and beta CDR3 regions were amplified from RNA using iRepertoire nested multiplex PCR. TCRdb reanalysed the multiplex PCR reads using MiXCR and keeps one entry per CDR3 protein. The sample consists of around 150,000 distinct CDR3 sequences, 35% to 50% of them appearing once. This TCR was recovered from a human donor with low-grade glioma or glioblastoma, undergoing nonglioma brain surgery, or in good health (not recorded which). The chain couples TRBV4-3 to TRBJ1-1; D gene ambiguous. Sequenced sample: glioma tissue, nonneoplastic brain tissue, or PBMCs (not recorded which). The CDR3 sequence: CASSQEISNSEAFF. The CDR3 nucleotides read TGCGCCAGCAGCCAAGAAATATCCAACTCTGAAGCTTTCTTT.